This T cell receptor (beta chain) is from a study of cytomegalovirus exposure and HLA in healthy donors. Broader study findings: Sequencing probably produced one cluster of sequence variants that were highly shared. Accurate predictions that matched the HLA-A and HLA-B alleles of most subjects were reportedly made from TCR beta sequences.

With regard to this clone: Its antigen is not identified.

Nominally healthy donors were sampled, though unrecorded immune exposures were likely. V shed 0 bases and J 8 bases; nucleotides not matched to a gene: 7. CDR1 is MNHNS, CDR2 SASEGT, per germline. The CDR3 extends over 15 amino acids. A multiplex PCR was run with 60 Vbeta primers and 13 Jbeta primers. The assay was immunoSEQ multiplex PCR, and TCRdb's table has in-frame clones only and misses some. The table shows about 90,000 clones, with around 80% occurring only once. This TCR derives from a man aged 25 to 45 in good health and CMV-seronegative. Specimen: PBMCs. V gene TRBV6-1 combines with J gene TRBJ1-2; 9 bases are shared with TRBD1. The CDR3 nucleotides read TGTGCCAGCAGTGAAGCGCACGGGACAGGGAAAGGCTACACCTTC. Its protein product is CASSEAHGTGKGYTF.